Below, 18 T cell receptor beta chains from the same sample are listed, as sequenced in a study of CD8+CD57+ T cells in acquired aplastic anemia. Genomic DNA templated the TCR beta VDJ and CDR3 profiling. TCRdb re-analysed the reads in MiXCR, keeping a single row per CDR3 protein. The sample consists of around 250,000 distinct CDR3 sequences, 55% to 60% of them appearing once. Input material: sorted CD4+, CD8+, or CD8+CD57+ T cells (not recorded which) from PBMCs. These TCRs come from a human donor with severe aplastic anemia or a healthy control (not recorded which).

The J gene is TRBJ1-6, the V gene TRBV12-3 or TRBV12-4; D is perhaps TRBD1 (6 bases). This CDR3 has 20 residues. Deletions cut 6 bases from V and 8 bases from J, with 32 bases between. CDR3 bases: TGTGCCAGCAGCCCGGCGGGGACAAAAGGACCAAAATCAGATCATTCACCCCTCCACTTT. Amino acids: CASSPAGTKGPKSDHSPLHF.

J is TRBJ2-5 and V is TRBV19; 7 bases line up with TRBD1. Germline values: CDR1 LNHDA, CDR2 SQIVND (reference sequence). This CDR3 is built from 11 residues. The V and J ends lost 3 bases and 11 bases, in that order; junction bases with no gene match: 3. For the CDR3, the DNA is TGTGCCAGTAGTATCGGACAGGAGCAGTACTTC. It specifies CASSIGQEQYF.

The V and J genes are TRBV19 and TRBJ1-2; D is unresolved. Trimming stripped 3 bases from V and 7 bases from J, with 12 bases between. Germline lookup yields CDR1 LNHDA and CDR2 SQIVND (reference sequence). CDR3 length equals 13 residues. This CDR3 reads CASSIDRGGGYTF. The CDR3 DNA follows: TGTGCCAGTAGTATCGATCGGGGTGGTGGCTACACCTTC.

This clonotype has only one observation. The V gene is TRBV19, the J gene TRBJ2-2; D is uncertain. The CDR3 is 15 residues long. Trimming took off 4 bases at V and 7 bases at J, with 16 bases between the two ends. Germline CDR1 LNHDA, CDR2 SQIVND (reference sequence). CDR3 coding DNA: TGTGCCAGTAGTACCAGTATCGGTAGACACGGGGAGCTGTTTTTT. Protein product: CASSTSIGRHGELFF.

This clonotype was recorded a few times. The chain joins TRBV15 to TRBJ2-7; TRBD1 agrees at 9 bases. Germline values: CDR1 LNHNV, CDR2 YYDKDF (reference sequence). The CDR3 is 14 amino acids. Losses at the gene ends were 4 bases for V and 3 bases for J; bases not matched to a gene: 4. The CDR3 is CATSNSGQGYEQYF. DNA for the CDR3: TGTGCCACCAGCAACTCGGGACAGGGCTACGAGCAGTACTTC.

In this sample, this clonotype turned up many times. This chain connects TRBV6-1 to TRBJ2-7; D is ambiguous. This CDR3 has 14 residues. V dropped 4 bases and J dropped 0 bases, with 10 bases sitting between them. The germline CDR1 and CDR2 sequences are MNHNS and SASEGT. The CDR3: CASSVAVSSYEQYF. CDR3 coding DNA: TGTGCCAGCAGTGTCGCCGTGAGCTCCTACGAGCAGTACTTC.

The V call is TRBV5-4, the J call TRBJ1-4; 7 bases line up with TRBD1. Germline loops: CDR1 SGHNT, CDR2 YYREEE (reference sequence). Trimming at V came to 4 bases and at J to 7 bases, leaving 4 bases not matched to a gene. CDR3 length: 13 residues. Here the CDR3 reads CASSEQGSEKLFF. The CDR3 DNA is TGTGCCAGCAGCGAACAGGGGAGTGAAAAACTGTTTTTT.

The chain has TRBV20-1 and TRBJ2-7; TRBD1 matches at 10 bases. V lost 6 bases to trimming and J lost 5 bases; unmatched junction nucleotides: 7. This CDR3 contains 13 residues. Germline assignment: CDR1 DFQATT and CDR2 SNEGSKA (reference sequence). The CDR3 is CSAREGTGDEQYF. CDR3 in DNA: TGCAGTGCCAGGGAAGGGACAGGGGACGAGCAGTACTTC.

The chain carries TRBV7-9 and TRBJ2-5, with 9 bases matching TRBD1. CDR1 SEHNR and CDR2 FQNEAQ come from the germline V gene (reference sequence). CDR3 size: 18 residues. The J segment lost 2 bases and the V segment lost 8 bases, leaving 18 bases of the junction unmatched. As DNA, the CDR3 is TGTGCCAGCGGACGGGACAGGGTCCGCTTAGGGCAACAAGAGACCCAGTACTTC. Encoded protein: CASGRDRVRLGQQETQYF.

This clonotype was counted between two and nine times. This rearrangement joins TRBV7-9 to TRBJ2-1; no firm D call. V was trimmed by 4 bases and J by 0 bases, leaving 10 bases between them. The V gene's germline CDR1 is SEHNR and CDR2 FQNEAQ (reference sequence). The CDR3 runs 15 residues. The CDR3 protein is CASSYPKSSYNEQFF. CDR3 DNA: TGTGCCAGCAGCTATCCCAAAAGCTCCTACAATGAGCAGTTCTTC.

This clonotype was detected only once. The chain is built from TRBV5-1 and TRBJ2-3, with 7 bases aligning to TRBD1. Germline CDR1 and CDR2: SGHRS and YFSETQ. The J segment lost 3 bases and the V segment lost 3 bases, leaving 10 bases of the junction unmatched. CDR3 size: 16 residues. The DNA for the CDR3 is TGCGCCAGCAGCTCTGGTCTCGGGACAGAGACAGATACGCAGTATTTT. Translating it yields CASSSGLGTETDTQYF.

This clonotype was recorded only once. The chain has TRBV5-1 and TRBJ2-6; 9 bases are shared with TRBD1. The germline V gene has CDR1 SGHRS and CDR2 YFSETQ. The CDR3 sequence is 17 residues long. The V and J ends lost 0 bases and 2 bases, in that order; junction bases with no gene match: 3. The CDR3, as DNA: TGCGCCAGCAGCTTGGCACAGGGGGCGACTGGGGCCAACGTCCTGACTTTC. This encodes CASSLAQGATGANVLTF. The complete variable domain, with remaining parts taken from reference TRBV5-1 and TRBJ2-6, reads KAGVTQTPRYLIKTRGQQVTLSCSPISGHRSVSWYQQTPGQGLQFLFEYFSETQRNKGNFPGRFSGRQFSNSRSEMNVSTLELGDSALYLCASSLAQGATGANVLTFGAGSRLTVL.

The genes are TRBV2 and TRBJ1-3; TRBD1 might be the D (6 bases). The V end lost 4 bases, the J end lost 0 bases, and 10 bases lay between the germline ends. The CDR3 runs 15 residues. Per the germline V gene, CDR1 is SNHLY and CDR2 is FYNNEI. The CDR3 nucleotides are TGTGCCAGCAGTGTGGACAGTATCTCTGGAAACACCATATATTTT. Translation gives CASSVDSISGNTIYF.

This clonotype was seen only a few times. The V gene is TRBV2, the J gene TRBJ2-7; TRBD2 aligns across 8 bases. V was clipped by 3 bases and J by 5 bases; unmatched bases: 9. Germline values: CDR1 SNHLY, CDR2 FYNNEI. CDR3 size: 15 residues. The CDR3 DNA is TGTGCCAGCAGTGAGCGTTGGAGCGGGAGCAACGAGCAGTACTTC. It is translated as CASSERWSGSNEQYF.

V usage is TRBV24-1 and J usage is TRBJ2-7; 8 bases are a match to TRBD1. V was clipped by 3 bases and J by 5 bases; unmatched bases: 11. The CDR3 loop spans 16 amino acids. The V gene's germline CDR1 is KGHDR and CDR2 SFDVKD. In DNA form, the CDR3 reads TGTGCCACCAGTGATGGCCCGGGACAGGCTTGGAACGAGCAGTACTTC. It specifies CATSDGPGQAWNEQYF.

The CDR3 bases are TGCGCCAGCAGCCAAGATCGCCTAGCGGGGTACAATGAGCAGTTCTTC. It codes for CASSQDRLAGYNEQFF. The chain joins TRBV5-1 to TRBJ2-1, with TRBD2 matching over 9 bases. CDR3 size: 16 residues. V lost 4 bases to trimming and J lost 4 bases; unmatched junction nucleotides: 9. Per germline, CDR1 SGHRS and CDR2 YFSETQ.

The gene calls are TRBV4-1 and TRBJ2-3; D call uncertain. Trimming left V 5 bases short and J 11 bases short, with 20 bases between. The CDR3 spans 14 residues. The V gene's germline CDR1 is MGHRA and CDR2 YSYEKL. The CDR3 DNA reads TGCGCCAGCAGCACAGAAGAAAACTACAATGAGCAGTATTTT. Protein: CASSTEENYNEQYF.

This clonotype was seen only a few times. This chain connects TRBV7-2 to TRBJ2-3; the D gene is possibly TRBD1 (5 bases). CDR3 length equals 15 residues. V lost 3 bases, J lost 1 base, and 11 bases lay in between. Per germline, CDR1 SGHTA and CDR2 FQGNSA. This CDR3 is CASSLGLVRTDTQYF. The CDR3 DNA is TGTGCCAGCAGCTTGGGGCTAGTGCGCACAGATACGCAGTATTTT. Full variable domain (rest looked up from reference TRBV7-2 and TRBJ2-3): GAGVSQSPSNKVTEKGKDVELRCDPISGHTALYWYRQSLGQGLEFLIYFQGNSAPDKSGLPSDRFSAERTGGSVSTLTIQRTQQEDSAVYLCASSLGLVRTDTQYFGPGTRLTVL.